This TCR beta chain was captured by sequencing in a study of OX40 agonist ivuxolimab in advanced cancers. J gave up 9 bases and V 1 base, and 15 bases lay outside the gene matches. CDR1 is SGHAT, CDR2 FQNNGV, per germline. CDR3 length: 16 residues. The protocol was immunoSEQ multiplex PCR, while the TCRdb copy is restricted to in-frame clones and leaves out a portion. The table includes approximately 40,000 clones, approximately 80% detected once. The specimen comprised CD4+ or CD8+ T cells sorted from blood, sampled in a trial of the OX40 agonist ivuxolimab. The V call is TRBV11-2, the J call TRBJ2-7; 7 nucleotides match TRBD1. This clonotype was obtained from an adult with an advanced solid tumor such as melanoma, head and neck, liver or kidney cancer. This chain's CDR3 is CASSLGTGTEFSVQYF. CDR3 bases: TGTGCCAGCAGCTTAGGGACCGGGACAGAGTTTTCTGTGCAGTACTTC.